The 5 T cell receptor beta chains in this list originate from one sample, sequenced in a study of regulatory T cells in long-lasting Graves disease. Indicated time point: persistent/refractory GD, antithyroid drugs over 5 years with positive TRAb. The TCR library was made from RNA that had been extracted from PBMCs in TRIzol. Arm-PCR of CDR3 regions and iRepertoire HTBI primers were the basis on which TCR beta libraries were built. TCRdb re-derived calls from the multiplex PCR reads in MiXCR, one entry per CDR3 protein. Among about 660,000 distinct CDR3 sequences listed, about 30% were seen once. This specimen was peripheral blood mononuclear cells (PBMCs), taken when the disease was refractory, from a patient treated with antithyroid drugs. These receptors were collected from a female donor with Graves disease.

The gene calls are TRBV19 and TRBJ2-5, with D perhaps TRBD1 or TRBD2 (5 bases each). The V gene's germline CDR1 is LNHDA and CDR2 SQIVND (reference sequence). Trimming left V 5 bases short and J 0 bases short, with 10 bases between. There are 14 residues in the CDR3. The DNA for the CDR3 is TGTGCCAGTAGTCCCGGGGCGTACCAAGAGACCCAGTACTTC. Translation: CASSPGAYQETQYF.

V gene TRBV11-2 combines with J gene TRBJ1-6, with 11 positions matching TRBD1. The germline V gene has CDR1 SGHAT and CDR2 FQNNGV. The junction had 8 bases not matched to a gene; V was cut back by 6 bases and J by 7 bases. The CDR3 consists of 16 residues. In nucleotides, the CDR3 is TGTGCCAGCAGGGAACCCGGGACAGGGGGAAATTCACCCCTCCACTTT. Its translation is CASREPGTGGNSPLHF.

This clonotype was found a few times. This rearrangement joins TRBV20-1 to TRBJ2-5; 10 bases are shared with TRBD2. Trimming cost V 6 bases and J 2 bases; bases outside gene matches: 9. The germline V gene has CDR1 DFQATT and CDR2 SNEGSKA (reference sequence). The CDR3 length is 15 residues. This chain's CDR3 is CSAPSRTSGQETQYF. As DNA, the CDR3 is TGCAGTGCCCCCAGTCGGACTAGCGGACAAGAGACCCAGTACTTC.

CDR3 protein: CASGKLAGGPRWAEGELFF. In nucleotides, the CDR3 is TGTGCCAGCGGAAAACTAGCGGGAGGCCCGAGGTGGGCTGAGGGGGAGCTGTTTTTT. The chain combines TRBV6-1 with TRBJ2-2; 12 nucleotides agree with TRBD2. Germline values: CDR1 MNHNS, CDR2 SASEGT. The CDR3 extends over 19 amino acids. V gave up 8 bases and J gave up 8 bases; unmatched junction bases: 21.

The chain recombines TRBV19 with TRBJ2-7; no reliable D call. Per the germline V gene, CDR1 is LNHDA and CDR2 is SQIVND (reference sequence). Trimming pared 4 bases from V and 0 bases from J, leaving 10 bases between. CDR3 length: 14 amino acids. The CDR3 bases are TGTGCCAGTAGTACCCTCTCTAGCTCCTACGAGCAGTACTTC. Residues: CASSTLSSSYEQYF.